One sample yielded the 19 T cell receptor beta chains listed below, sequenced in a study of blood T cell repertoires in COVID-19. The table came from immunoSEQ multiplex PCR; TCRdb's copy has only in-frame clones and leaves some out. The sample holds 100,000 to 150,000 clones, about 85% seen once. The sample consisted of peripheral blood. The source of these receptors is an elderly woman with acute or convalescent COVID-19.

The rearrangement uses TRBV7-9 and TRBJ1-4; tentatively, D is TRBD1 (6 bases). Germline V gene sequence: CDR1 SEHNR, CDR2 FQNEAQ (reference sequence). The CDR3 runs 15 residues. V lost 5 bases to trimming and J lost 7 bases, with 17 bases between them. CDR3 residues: CASSPQGLTSEKLFF. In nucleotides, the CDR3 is TGTGCCAGCAGCCCACAGGGATTGACCAGTGAAAAACTGTTTTTT.

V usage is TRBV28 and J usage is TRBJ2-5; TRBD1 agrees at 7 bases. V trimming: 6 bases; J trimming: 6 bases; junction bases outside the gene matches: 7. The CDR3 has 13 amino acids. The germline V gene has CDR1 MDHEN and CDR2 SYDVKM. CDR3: CASSITGVQTQYF. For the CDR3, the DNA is TGTGCCAGCAGCATCACAGGGGTACAGACCCAGTACTTC.

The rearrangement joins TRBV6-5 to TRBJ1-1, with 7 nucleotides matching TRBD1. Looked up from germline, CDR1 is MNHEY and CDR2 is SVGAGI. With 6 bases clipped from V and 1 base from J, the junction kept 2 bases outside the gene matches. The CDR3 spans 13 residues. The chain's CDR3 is CASRRTGNTEAFF. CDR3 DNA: TGTGCCAGCAGGAGGACAGGGAACACTGAAGCTTTCTTT.

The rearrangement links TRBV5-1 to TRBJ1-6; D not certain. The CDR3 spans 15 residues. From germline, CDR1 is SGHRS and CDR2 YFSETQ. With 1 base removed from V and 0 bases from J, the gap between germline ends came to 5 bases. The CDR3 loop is CASSLLSSYNSPLHF. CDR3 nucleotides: TGCGCCAGCAGCTTGTTGAGCTCCTATAATTCACCCCTCCACTTT. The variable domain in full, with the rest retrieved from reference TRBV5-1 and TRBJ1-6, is KAGVTQTPRYLIKTRGQQVTLSCSPISGHRSVSWYQQTPGQGLQFLFEYFSETQRNKGNFPGRFSGRQFSNSRSEMNVSTLELGDSALYLCASSLLSSYNSPLHFGNGTRLTVT.

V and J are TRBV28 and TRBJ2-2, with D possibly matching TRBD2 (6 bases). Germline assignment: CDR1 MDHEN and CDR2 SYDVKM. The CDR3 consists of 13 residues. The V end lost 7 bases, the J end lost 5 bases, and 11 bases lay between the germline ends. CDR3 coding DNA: TGTGCCAGCACCTTAGGAGGGACCGGGGAGCTGTTTTTT. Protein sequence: CASTLGGTGELFF.

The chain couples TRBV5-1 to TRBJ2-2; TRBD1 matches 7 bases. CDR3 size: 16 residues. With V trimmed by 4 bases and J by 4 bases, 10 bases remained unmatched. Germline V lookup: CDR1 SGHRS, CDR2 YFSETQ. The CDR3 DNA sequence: TGCGCCAGCAGCATTGGGATGGGACAGCTCACCGGGGAGCTGTTTTTT. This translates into CASSIGMGQLTGELFF.

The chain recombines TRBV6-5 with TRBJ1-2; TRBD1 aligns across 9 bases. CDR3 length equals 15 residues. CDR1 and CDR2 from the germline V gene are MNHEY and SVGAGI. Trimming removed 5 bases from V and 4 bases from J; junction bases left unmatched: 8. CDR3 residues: CASSPPGQGRYGYTF. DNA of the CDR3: TGTGCCAGCAGTCCCCCGGGACAGGGACGCTATGGCTACACCTTC.

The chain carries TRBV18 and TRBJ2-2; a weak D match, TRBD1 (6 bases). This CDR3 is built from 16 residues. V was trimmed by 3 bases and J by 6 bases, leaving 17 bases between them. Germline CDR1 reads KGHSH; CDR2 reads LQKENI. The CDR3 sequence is CASSPSLGAQAGELFF. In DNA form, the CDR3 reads TGTGCCAGCTCACCGTCTCTGGGGGCCCAAGCCGGGGAGCTGTTTTTT.

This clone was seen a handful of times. The CDR3 is CASDRGSPDTQYF. The DNA for the CDR3 is TGTGCCAGCGACAGGGGTTCCCCAGATACGCAGTATTTT. This sequence joins TRBV6-6 and TRBJ2-3; 8 bases align to TRBD1. Germline V CDR1 and CDR2: MNHNY, SVGAGI (reference sequence). The length of the CDR3 is 13 residues. The V segment lost 8 bases and the J segment 4 bases; nucleotides outside the gene matches: 5.

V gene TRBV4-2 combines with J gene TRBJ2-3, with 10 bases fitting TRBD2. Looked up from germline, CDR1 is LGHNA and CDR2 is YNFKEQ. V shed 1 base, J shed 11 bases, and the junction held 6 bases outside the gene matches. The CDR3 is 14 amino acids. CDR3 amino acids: CASSQGDSGGRQYF. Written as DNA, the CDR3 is TGTGCCAGCAGCCAAGGGGATAGCGGGGGGCGGCAGTATTTT.

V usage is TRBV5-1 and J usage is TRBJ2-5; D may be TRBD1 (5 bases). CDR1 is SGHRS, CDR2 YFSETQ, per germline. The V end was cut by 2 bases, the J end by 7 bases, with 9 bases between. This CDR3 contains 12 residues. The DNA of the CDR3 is TGCGCCAGCAGCTTCGACCAGGGGACCCAGTACTTC. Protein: CASSFDQGTQYF.

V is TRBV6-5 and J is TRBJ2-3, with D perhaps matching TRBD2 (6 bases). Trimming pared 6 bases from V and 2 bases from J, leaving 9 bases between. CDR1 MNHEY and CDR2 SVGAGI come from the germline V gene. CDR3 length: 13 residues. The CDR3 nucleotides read TGTGCCAGCAGGGGGACTGCCACAGATACGCAGTATTTT. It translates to CASRGTATDTQYF.

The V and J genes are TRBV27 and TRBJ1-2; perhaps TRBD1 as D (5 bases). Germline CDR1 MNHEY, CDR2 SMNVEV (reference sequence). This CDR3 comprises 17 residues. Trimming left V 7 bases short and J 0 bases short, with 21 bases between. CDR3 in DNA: TGTGCCAGCACGCCAAGAGGACACCAACCTACTAACTATGGCTACACCTTC. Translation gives CASTPRGHQPTNYGYTF.

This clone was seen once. The CDR3 coding sequence is TGTGCCAGCAGTGTGGGGAGGAAAGGCTACACCTTC. Encoded protein: CASSVGRKGYTF. The V and J genes are TRBV6-6 and TRBJ1-2; the D is unclear. V gave up 5 bases and J gave up 8 bases, with 12 bases separating them. The CDR3 is 12 residues long. The germline gives CDR1 MNHNY, CDR2 SVGAGI (reference sequence).

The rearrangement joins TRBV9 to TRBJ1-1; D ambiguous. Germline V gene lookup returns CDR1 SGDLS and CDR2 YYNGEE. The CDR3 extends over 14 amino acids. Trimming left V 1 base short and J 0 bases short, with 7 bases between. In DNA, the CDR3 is TGTGCCAGCAGCGTAACAAGTCTGAACACTGAAGCTTTCTTT. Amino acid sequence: CASSVTSLNTEAFF.

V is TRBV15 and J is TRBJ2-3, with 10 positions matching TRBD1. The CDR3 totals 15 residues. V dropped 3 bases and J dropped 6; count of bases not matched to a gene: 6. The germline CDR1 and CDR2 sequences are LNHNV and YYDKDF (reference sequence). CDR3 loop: CATSSLTGGRDTQYF. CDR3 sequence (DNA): TGTGCCACCAGCAGCCTGACAGGGGGCAGGGATACGCAGTATTTT.

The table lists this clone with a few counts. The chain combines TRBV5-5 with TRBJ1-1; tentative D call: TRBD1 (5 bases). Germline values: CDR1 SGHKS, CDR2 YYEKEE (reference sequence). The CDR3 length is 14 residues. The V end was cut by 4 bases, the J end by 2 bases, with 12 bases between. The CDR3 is CASSPRDYNTEAFF. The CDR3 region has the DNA TGTGCCAGCAGCCCCCGGGACTACAACACTGAAGCTTTCTTT. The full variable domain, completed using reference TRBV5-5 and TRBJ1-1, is DAGVTQSPTHLIKTRGQQVTLRCSPISGHKSVSWYQQVLGQGPQFIFQYYEKEERGRGNFPDRFSARQFPNYSSELNVNALLLGDSALYLCASSPRDYNTEAFFGQGTRLTVV.

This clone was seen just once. This CDR3 is CASSAGLNTEAFF. For the CDR3, the DNA is TGTGCCAGCAGCGCGGGACTAAACACTGAAGCTTTCTTT. The rearrangement uses TRBV9 and TRBJ1-1; TRBD1 is a possible D gene (5 bases). V was pared by 3 bases and J by 2 bases, with 8 bases between. The CDR3 has 13 residues. Germline V gene lookup returns CDR1 SGDLS and CDR2 YYNGEE.

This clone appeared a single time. In nucleotides, the CDR3 is TGTGCCAGCAGCCCAGGCACCGGGGAGCTGTTTTTT. Residues: CASSPGTGELFF. The chain couples TRBV7-3 to TRBJ2-2; D gene uncertain. CDR1 is SGHTA, CDR2 FQGTGA, per germline. The CDR3 totals 12 residues. With 5 bases removed from V and 4 bases from J, the gap between germline ends came to 5 bases.